This is a list of T cell receptor beta chains from one sample in a study of blood T cell repertoires in COVID-19. The repertoire was sequenced with immunoSEQ multiplex PCR; TCRdb's copy has only in-frame clones and lacks some. The table includes 130,000 or so clones, approximately 70% detected once. The sequencing sample was made of peripheral blood. Every receptor here comes from a woman in her 70s with acute or convalescent COVID-19. Each CDR3 is given with its conserved first and last residue. Fields, in order: D gene, V gene, clone size, J gene, CDR3 DNA, CDR3 protein. D genes are given only for firm matches. Where a row states a size, it is once, few, many or the class of an expanded clone; other rows omit it.

d_gene: .
v_gene: TRBV3-1/TRBV3-2
abundance: .
j_gene: TRBJ2-3
CDR3nt: TGTGCCAGCAGCCAGGTGGGAGGGGGGACCCGCACAGATACGCAGTATTTT
CDR3aa: CASSQVGGGTRTDTQYF

d_gene: .
v_gene: TRBV2
abundance: once
j_gene: TRBJ1-5
CDR3nt: TGTGCCAGCAGTCAGGGGTCCAATCAGCCCCAGCATTTT
CDR3aa: CASSQGSNQPQHF

d_gene: TRBD1
v_gene: TRBV5-1
abundance: .
j_gene: TRBJ1-2
CDR3nt: TGCGCCAGCAGCTTGGTCCCGGGACAGAACTATGGCTACACCTTC
CDR3aa: CASSLVPGQNYGYTF

d_gene: .
v_gene: TRBV27
abundance: .
j_gene: TRBJ2-6
CDR3nt: TGTGCCAGCAGCCCATCCGACTTAGGTGGGGCCAACGTCCTGACTTTC
CDR3aa: CASSPSDLGGANVLTF

d_gene: TRBD1
v_gene: TRBV19
abundance: .
j_gene: TRBJ1-5
CDR3nt: TGTGCCAGTAGTAGAAAGGGGGCTAGCAATCAGCCCCAGCATTTT
CDR3aa: CASSRKGASNQPQHF

d_gene: .
v_gene: TRBV10-2
abundance: .
j_gene: TRBJ2-5
CDR3nt: TGCGCCAGCACGGGAGTAGAGACCCAGTACTTC
CDR3aa: CASTGVETQYF

d_gene: .
v_gene: TRBV5-1
abundance: .
j_gene: TRBJ1-2
CDR3nt: TGCGCCAGCAGCTTTGGGGGAGGTGATAACTATGGCTACACCTTC
CDR3aa: CASSFGGGDNYGYTF

d_gene: TRBD1
v_gene: TRBV6-5
abundance: few
j_gene: TRBJ1-5
CDR3nt: TGTGCCAGCAGACTAACAGGGGGAGGCAATCAGCCCCAGCATTTT
CDR3aa: CASRLTGGGNQPQHF

d_gene: .
v_gene: TRBV24-1
abundance: .
j_gene: TRBJ1-1
CDR3nt: TGTGCCACCAGTGAGTCTCAGGGAAACACTGAAGCTTTCTTT
CDR3aa: CATSESQGNTEAFF

d_gene: TRBD1
v_gene: TRBV19
abundance: few
j_gene: TRBJ1-1
CDR3nt: TGTGCCAGTAGCCAAGAGACAGGGCTAGGGACTGAAGCTTTCTTT
CDR3aa: CASSQETGLGTEAFF

d_gene: TRBD1
v_gene: TRBV4-1
abundance: .
j_gene: TRBJ2-5
CDR3nt: TGCGCCAGCAGCCACTCCTCGGGCAGGGGGCAAGAGACCCAGTACTTC
CDR3aa: CASSHSSGRGQETQYF

d_gene: TRBD1
v_gene: TRBV10-3
abundance: .
j_gene: TRBJ1-2
CDR3nt: TGTGCCATCAAACCTGCAGGGGGCCGGGTTGACTATGGCTACACCTTC
CDR3aa: CAIKPAGGRVDYGYTF

d_gene: TRBD1
v_gene: TRBV7-2
abundance: few
j_gene: TRBJ2-7
CDR3nt: TGTGCCAGCAGCACCGTGGACAGGAATATCTACGAGCAGTACTTC
CDR3aa: CASSTVDRNIYEQYF

d_gene: .
v_gene: TRBV5-5
abundance: .
j_gene: TRBJ2-2
CDR3nt: TGTGCCAGCAGCTTGGGTATTACGAACACCGGGGAGCTGTTTTTT
CDR3aa: CASSLGITNTGELFF

d_gene: TRBD2
v_gene: TRBV4-1
abundance: .
j_gene: TRBJ2-7
CDR3nt: TGCGCCAGCAGCCAAGACCGGACTAGCAGCCGGGGGGAGCAGTACTTC
CDR3aa: CASSQDRTSSRGEQYF

d_gene: .
v_gene: TRBV29-1
abundance: few
j_gene: TRBJ1-1
CDR3nt: TGCAGCGTTGATCTGGTGGGGGCGAGCAGAGCTTTCTTT
CDR3aa: CSVDLVGASRAFF

d_gene: TRBD1
v_gene: TRBV7-8
abundance: .
j_gene: TRBJ2-5
CDR3nt: TGTGCCAGCAGCTTATTGACGGGACAGGGTGGCGAGACCCAGTACTTC
CDR3aa: CASSLLTGQGGETQYF

d_gene: .
v_gene: TRBV6-2/TRBV6-3
abundance: few
j_gene: TRBJ1-2
CDR3nt: TGTGCCAGCAGTTACTCTACGGGGGCTAACTATGGCTACACCTTC
CDR3aa: CASSYSTGANYGYTF

d_gene: TRBD1
v_gene: TRBV7-8
abundance: few
j_gene: TRBJ2-5
CDR3nt: TGTGCCAGCAGCTCAGAGGGGGCTGCAGAGACCCAGTACTTC
CDR3aa: CASSSEGAAETQYF

d_gene: .
v_gene: TRBV27
abundance: few
j_gene: TRBJ2-7
CDR3nt: TGTGCCAGCAGTTTAGGAGGCGAGCAGTACTTC
CDR3aa: CASSLGGEQYF

d_gene: .
v_gene: TRBV19
abundance: .
j_gene: TRBJ1-1
CDR3nt: TGTGCCAGTACTAGATGGAACACTGAAGCTTTCTTT
CDR3aa: CASTRWNTEAFF

d_gene: TRBD1
v_gene: TRBV5-5
abundance: once
j_gene: TRBJ1-4
CDR3nt: TGTGCCAGCAGCTTGGCTCGACAGGGACAAAATGAAAAACTGTTTTTT
CDR3aa: CASSLARQGQNEKLFF